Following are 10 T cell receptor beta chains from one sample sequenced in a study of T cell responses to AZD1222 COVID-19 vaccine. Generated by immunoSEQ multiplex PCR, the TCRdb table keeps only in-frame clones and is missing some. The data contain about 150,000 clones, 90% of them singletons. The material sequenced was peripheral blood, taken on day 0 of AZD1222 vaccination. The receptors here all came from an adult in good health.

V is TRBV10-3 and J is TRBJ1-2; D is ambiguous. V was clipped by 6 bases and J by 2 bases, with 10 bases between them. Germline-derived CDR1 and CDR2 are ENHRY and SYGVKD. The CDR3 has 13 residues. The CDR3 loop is CAISLDPNYGYTF. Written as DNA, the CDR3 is TGTGCCATCAGCCTTGATCCGAACTATGGCTACACCTTC.

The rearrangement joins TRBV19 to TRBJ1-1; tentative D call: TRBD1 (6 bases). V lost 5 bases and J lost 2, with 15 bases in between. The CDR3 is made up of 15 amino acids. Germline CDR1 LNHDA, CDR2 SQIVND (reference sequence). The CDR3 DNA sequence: TGTGCCAGTAGTTCCTCTGGGACAAAAAACACTGAAGCTTTCTTT. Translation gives CASSSSGTKNTEAFF. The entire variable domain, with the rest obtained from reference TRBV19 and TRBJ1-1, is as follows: DGGITQSPKYLFRKEGQNVTLSCEQNLNHDAMYWYRQDPGQGLRLIYYSQIVNDFQKGDIAEGYSVSREKKESFPLTVTSAQKNPTAFYLCASSSSGTKNTEAFFGQGTRLTVV.

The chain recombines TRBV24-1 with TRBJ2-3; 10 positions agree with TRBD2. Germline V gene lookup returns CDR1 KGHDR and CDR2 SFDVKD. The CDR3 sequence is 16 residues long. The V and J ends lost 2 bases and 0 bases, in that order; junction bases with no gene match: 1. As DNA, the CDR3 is TGTGCCACCAGTGATTCTAGCGGGAGAAGCACAGATACGCAGTATTTT. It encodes CATSDSSGRSTDTQYF.

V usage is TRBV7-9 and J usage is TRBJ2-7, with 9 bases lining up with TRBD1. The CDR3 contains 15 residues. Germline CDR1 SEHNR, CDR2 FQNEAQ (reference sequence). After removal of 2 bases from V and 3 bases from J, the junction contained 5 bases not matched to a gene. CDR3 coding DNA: TGTGCCAGCAGCTTATTGAAGGGACAGGGCTACGAGCAGTACTTC. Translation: CASSLLKGQGYEQYF.

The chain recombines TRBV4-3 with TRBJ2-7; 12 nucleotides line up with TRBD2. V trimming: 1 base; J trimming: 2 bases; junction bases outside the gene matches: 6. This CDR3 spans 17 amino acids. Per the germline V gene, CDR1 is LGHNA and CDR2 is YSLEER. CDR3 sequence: CASSQVLTSGGPYEQYF. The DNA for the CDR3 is TGCGCCAGCAGCCAAGTCCTGACTAGCGGGGGACCCTACGAGCAGTACTTC.

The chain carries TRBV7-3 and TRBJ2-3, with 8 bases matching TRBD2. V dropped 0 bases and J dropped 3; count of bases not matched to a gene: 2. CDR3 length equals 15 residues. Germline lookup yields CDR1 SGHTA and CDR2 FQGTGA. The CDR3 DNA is TGTGCCAGCAGCTTAACTAGCGGGATGACAGATACGCAGTATTTT. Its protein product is CASSLTSGMTDTQYF.

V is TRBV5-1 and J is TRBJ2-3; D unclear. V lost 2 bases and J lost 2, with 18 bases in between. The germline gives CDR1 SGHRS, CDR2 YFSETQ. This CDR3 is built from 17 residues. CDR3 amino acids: CASSLGHASAYTDTQYF. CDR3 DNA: TGCGCCAGCAGCTTAGGGCACGCCTCGGCTTACACAGATACGCAGTATTTT.

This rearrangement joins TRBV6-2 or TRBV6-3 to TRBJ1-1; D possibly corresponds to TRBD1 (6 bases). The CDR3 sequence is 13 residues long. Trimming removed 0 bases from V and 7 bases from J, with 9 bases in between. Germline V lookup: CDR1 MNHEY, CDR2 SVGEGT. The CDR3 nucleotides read TGTGCCAGCAGTTACTCGACAGGCAGTGAAGCTTTCTTT. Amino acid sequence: CASSYSTGSEAFF.

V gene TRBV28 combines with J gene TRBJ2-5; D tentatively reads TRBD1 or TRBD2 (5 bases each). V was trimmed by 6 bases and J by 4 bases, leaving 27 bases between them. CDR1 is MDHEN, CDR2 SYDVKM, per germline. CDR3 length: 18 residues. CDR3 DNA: TGTGCCAGCAGCCTTGGGATAAGGGGACGTTTAACACCAGAGACCCAGTACTTC. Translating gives CASSLGIRGRLTPETQYF.

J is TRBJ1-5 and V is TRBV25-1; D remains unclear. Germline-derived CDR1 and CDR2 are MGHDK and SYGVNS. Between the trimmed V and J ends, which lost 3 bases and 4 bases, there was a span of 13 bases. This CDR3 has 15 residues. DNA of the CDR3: TGTGCCAGCAGTGAGTCGGCAGGTGGTAATCAGCCCCAGCATTTT. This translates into CASSESAGGNQPQHF. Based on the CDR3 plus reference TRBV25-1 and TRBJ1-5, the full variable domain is EADIYQTPRYLVIGTGKKITLECSQTMGHDKMYWYQQDPGMELHLIHYSYGVNSTEKGDLSSESTVSRIRTEHFPLTLESARPSHTSQYLCASSESAGGNQPQHFGDGTRLSIL.